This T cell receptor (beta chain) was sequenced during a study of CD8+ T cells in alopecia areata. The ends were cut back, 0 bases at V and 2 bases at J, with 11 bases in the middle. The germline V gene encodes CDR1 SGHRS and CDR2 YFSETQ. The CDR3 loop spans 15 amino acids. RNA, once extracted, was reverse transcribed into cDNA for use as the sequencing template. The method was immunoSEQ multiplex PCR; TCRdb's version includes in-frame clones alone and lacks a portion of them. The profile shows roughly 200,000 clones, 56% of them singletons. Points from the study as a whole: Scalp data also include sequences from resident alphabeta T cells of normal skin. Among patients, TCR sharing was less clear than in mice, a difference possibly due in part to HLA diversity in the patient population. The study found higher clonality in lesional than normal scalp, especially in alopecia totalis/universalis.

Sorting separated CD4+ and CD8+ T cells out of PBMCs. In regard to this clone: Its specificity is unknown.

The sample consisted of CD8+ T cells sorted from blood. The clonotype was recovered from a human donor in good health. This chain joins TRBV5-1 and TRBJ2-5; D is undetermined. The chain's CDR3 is CASSLGGRPQETQYF. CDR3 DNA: TGCGCCAGCAGCTTGGGCGGCCGGCCGCAAGAGACCCAGTACTTC.